This TCR beta chain was retrieved from a study of early T cells in non-severe SARS-CoV-2 infection. Study at large: Sequencing targeted bulk RNA from unsorted whole blood, leaving chains unpaired. Study outcomes and limitations: Clonotype matching in VDJdb favored anti-spike CD8 responses and did not capture private and CD4 specificities.

The CDR3 consists of 15 residues. The germline V and J ends were trimmed by 0 bases and 14 bases, with 20 bases remaining between them. Looked up from germline, CDR1 is LGHNA and CDR2 is YSLEER. There are many counts of this clonotype. What it binds is not known. The TCR library protocol attached unique molecular identifiers to the individual cDNA molecules. TCRdb used MiXCR to reprocess the 5' RACE reads, holding one entry per CDR3 protein. The sample lists some 35,000 distinct CDR3 sequences; 3% to 4% were seen once. The clonotype was recovered from an adult who was a healthcare worker with PCR-confirmed SARS-CoV-2 infection or an uninfected control (not recorded which). The rearrangement links TRBV4-3 to TRBJ2-1; possibly TRBD1 for D (7 bases). Sequencing was carried out using whole blood. The CDR3 is CASSQDKVGGQSKFF. In DNA form, the CDR3 reads TGCGCCAGCAGCCAAGATAAGGTCGGGGGACAGTCTAAGTTCTTC.